This TCR beta chain is drawn from a study of blood T cell repertoires in COVID-19. Across the whole study: The United States, Italy and Spain were the sources of the acute and convalescent COVID-19 samples.

The CDR3 is 16 amino acids. Germline V gene data show CDR1 as SNHLY and CDR2 as FYNNEI. J gave up 2 bases and V 6 bases, and 11 bases lay outside the gene matches. Data came from immunoSEQ multiplex PCR; TCRdb stores just in-frame clones and leaves some out. In the table there are about 240,000 clones, roughly 80% of which are singletons. The clonotype was recovered from a young woman with acute or convalescent COVID-19. The chain uses TRBV2 and TRBJ2-3, with 7 bases identical to TRBD1. The sequenced material came from peripheral blood. The CDR3 sequence: CASRENRQGITDTQYF. CDR3 nucleotides: TGTGCCAGCAGAGAGAACCGACAGGGCATCACAGATACGCAGTATTTT. Supplemented by reference TRBV2 and TRBJ2-3, the full variable domain reads EPEVTQTPSHQVTQMGQEVILRCVPISNHLYFYWYRQILGQKVEFLVSFYNNEISEKSEIFDDQFSVERPDGSNFTLKIRSTKLEDSAMYFCASRENRQGITDTQYFGPGTRLTVL.